This TCR beta chain derives from a study of shared clonotypes between healthy human individuals. Germline lookup yields CDR1 SGHDT and CDR2 YYEEEE. The CDR3 length is 16 residues. J lost 4 bases, V lost 0 bases, and 7 bases had no gene match. Each sorted subset replicate got 200 ng genomic DNA, 25,000 to 35,000 genomes. Profiling relied on immunoSEQ multiplex PCR, and the TCRdb table lists in-frame clones only, not all of them. This repertoire shows about 2,100,000 clones, about 93% found once; its top ten account for over 1.5%. To note about this clone: Its antigen is as yet unknown.

The naive CD8 population came from CD45RO-negative cells selected for CCR7, without terminally differentiated effector memory CD45RA+ cells. The donors, all of them Caucasian adults, lived in Nashville, Tennessee. Overall study results and limits: Approximately 5% was the fraction of naive CD4 clonotypes found shared across a few donors.

Sequencing used naive CD8+ T cells from PBMCs. This TCR derives from a young man in good health. Some clones in this sample may be carry-over from other donors' samples. The rearrangement uses TRBV5-6 and TRBJ1-2; 9 nucleotides line up with TRBD1. DNA for the CDR3: TGTGCCAGCAGCTTGGAAACAGGGGGCGCGGGCTATGGCTACACCTTC. Its protein product is CASSLETGGAGYGYTF. The full variable domain, with the rest looked up from reference TRBV5-6 and TRBJ1-2, is DAGVTQSPTHLIKTRGQQVTLRCSPKSGHDTVSWYQQALGQGPQFIFQYYEEEERQRGNFPDRFSGHQFPNYSSELNVNALLLGDSALYLCASSLETGGAGYGYTFGSGTRLTVV.